This note documents a single T cell receptor (beta chain) sequence. Its antigen target is currently unknown. No qualities accompany the bases; no much larger clone lies one base away. The donors were healthy, HIV-negative adults who had no recently reported acute infections or vaccinations. Every donor was a Caucasian adult living in Nashville, Tennessee, USA. In the unsorted samples, 70 million to 95 million PBMCs were counted, and genomic DNA was extracted using the QIAamp DNA Blood Mini kit. After blood collection by leukapheresis, PBMCs were isolated using Ficoll-Histopaque density gradient centrifugation and then cryopreserved in the vapor phase of liquid nitrogen. The sample originates from a study of shared clonotypes between healthy human individuals (dated by TCRdb to about 2020). Study-wide context: A couple of women and three men aged 18 to 49 years were included in the cohort. The study deeply sequenced blood TCR repertoires of five healthy adults to estimate repertoire size and the extent of clonotype sharing between individuals. Leukapheresis yielded between about 0.85 and 9 billion PBMCs per donor. Different laboratories and diverse techniques were used to prepare libraries and sequence TCR repertoires, to increase sequencing depth and limit assay-specific biases. On the study overall, not on this receptor specifically: Based on pairwise subsampling, the degree of clonotype sharing among donors was expected to be affected by sequencing depth. Sampling was restricted to blood, and TCR repertoires in tissues likely differ from the TCR repertoires found in blood. The small number of donors limited the genetic and exposure-history diversity represented.

V is cut by 4 bases and J by 9 bases, and the space between the germline ends is 17 bases. Sequences SGHRS (CDR1) and YFSETQ (CDR2) are obtained from the germline V gene. Inclusive of the bounding cysteine and phenylalanine, the CDR3 is 14 residues long. This entry keeps only the CDR3 DNA: 42 bases, framed from base 1. Using the deep immunoSEQ assay, TCR CDR3 regions were amplified from genomic DNA by multiplex PCR. Extracted genomic DNA from each cell subset was spread evenly across all wells of several immunoSEQ 96-well plates, with each plate serving as a replicate. Each replicate PCR for unsorted PBMC received roughly 300 ng genomic DNA, equal to 25,000 to 35,000 T cell genomes. Ten immunoSEQ deep assay plates were used to sequence the unsorted PBMC genomic DNA. Purified libraries were measured with a Qubit 3.0 fluorometer, size-checked on a Bioanalyzer 2100, and measured again with the KAPA Library Quantification kit. Every immunoSEQ 96-well plate was sequenced on a separate single-read 150-cycle Illumina NextSeq 550 flow cell. On the study's bioinformatics: Because only junctional sequences without quality scores were contained in the immunoSEQ output, filtering matching that applied to full-length reads could not be performed. To assign V/J genes and CDR3, sequences were annotated against IMGT germline references using PyIR, a Python wrapper for IgBLAST v1.9. Any read was removed if the V/J assignment was weak (E-value above 1e-6), the CDR3 was missing, or the read contained stop codons, out-of-frame junctions, or ambiguous translated residues. V3J clonotypes were defined by identical inferred V gene, J gene, and CDR3 amino acid sequence. Percentage overlap between repertoires was calculated by dividing the number of shared unique clonotypes by the size of the smaller repertoire. Richness of each repertoire was evaluated using RTK rarefaction, the Chao1 estimator, and Recon v2.1 estimates of unobserved clonotypes. TCRdb limited this immuneACCESS table to in-frame rearrangements with V and J called. A share of clones is missing; checked studies link under half to unresolved V genes, and the rest is unexplained. V and J calls and clone size are as listed in that table; D and trimming were resolved from the DNA. The sample table lists around 500,000 clones, roughly 80% of them with a count of one. More than 10% of the sample is taken by the ten largest.

Recombination linked TRBV5-1 to TRBJ2-1; no D gene is confidently identified. This clonotype was sampled from a woman in her thirties or forties in good health. Some clones in this sample may be carry-over from other donors' samples. The sample was PBMCs. The DNA sequence is given as TGCGCCAGCAGCCAAGGTGGCCCGACGGGTGAGCAGTTCTTC. Its protein product is CASSQGGPTGEQFF.